This T cell receptor beta chain derives from a study of shared clonotypes between healthy human individuals. Looking at the study overall: The study drew on a couple of women and a few men aged 18 to 49 as donors.

Deep-level running was used for the assay. Several immunoSEQ plates received, in even portions, the genomic DNA of each subset. Generated by immunoSEQ multiplex PCR, the TCRdb table keeps only in-frame clones and is missing some. The table lists around 700,000 clones, 72% of them singletons. The CDR3 runs to 18 residues. V lost 0 bases and J 0 bases, leaving 17 bases between the germline ends. From germline, CDR1 is SGHRS and CDR2 YFSETQ. The material sequenced was memory CD4+ T cells sorted from blood. The subset was: CD45RA-negative fraction. The receptor's source is a woman in her twenties or thirties in good health. The rearrangement uses TRBV5-1 and TRBJ2-3; TRBD1 is a possible D gene (5 bases). In DNA form, the CDR3 reads TGCGCCAGCAGCTTGGAGGGGTTTCAGACCCCAAGCACAGATACGCAGTATTTT. Amino acid sequence: CASSLEGFQTPSTDTQYF.